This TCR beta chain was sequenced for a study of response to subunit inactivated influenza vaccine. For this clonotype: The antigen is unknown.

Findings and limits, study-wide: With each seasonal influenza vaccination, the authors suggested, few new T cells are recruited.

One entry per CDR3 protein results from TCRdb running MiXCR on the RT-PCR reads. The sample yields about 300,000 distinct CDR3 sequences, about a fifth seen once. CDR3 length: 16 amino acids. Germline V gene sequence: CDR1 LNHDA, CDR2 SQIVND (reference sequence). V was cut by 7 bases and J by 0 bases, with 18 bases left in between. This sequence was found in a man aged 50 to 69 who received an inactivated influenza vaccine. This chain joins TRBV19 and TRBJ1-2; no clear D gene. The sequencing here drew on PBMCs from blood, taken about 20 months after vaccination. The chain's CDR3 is CASNALDRLSNYGYTF. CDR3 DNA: TGTGCCAGTAATGCCCTGGACCGGCTGTCTAACTATGGCTACACCTTC.